This TCR beta chain is drawn from a study of tumor and adjacent non-tumor tissue in lung cancer. General study findings and limits: Patients with more diverse tumor TCRs had worse survival.

The CDR3 totals 17 residues. Germline V gene data show CDR1 as SGHAT and CDR2 as FQNNGV. A modified ARM-PCR protocol with three rounds of nested PCR amplified TCRbeta. From the multiplex PCR reads, TCRdb called clonotypes with MiXCR, one entry per CDR3 protein. The table has about 90,000 distinct CDR3 sequences, around 80% seen once. The template was RNA from unsorted bulk tissue. More than 3 cm separated this lung sample from the edge of the tumor. With regard to this clonotype: The antigen is not known. The CDR3 end shows no conserved phenylalanine or tryptophan, and so a read error is likely.

The specimen sequenced was distant non-tumor lung tissue. The genes are TRBV11-2 and TRBJ2-3; a possible D gene is TRBD2 (6 bases). The clonotype was recovered from a woman aged 45-60 years with non-small cell lung cancer. The CDR3 DNA follows: TGCGCCAGCAGTTCGTTAACGGGAGCGGGTGAGGCAGATACGCAGTATCTT. Translated, it gives CASSSLTGAGEADTQYL.